This T cell receptor beta chain was captured in a study of tumor-infiltrating lymphocytes in localized non-small cell lung cancer. In the study overall: Several tumor histologies, both smoking statuses, and some post-neoadjuvant chemotherapy samples were included. Each patient gave resected tumor and non-adjacent uninvolved lung tissue.

Only one count was recorded for this clone. What it recognizes is unknown. Germline CDR1 is SGHRS and CDR2 is YFSETQ. The CDR3 runs to 15 residues. V was pared by 0 bases and J by 4 bases, with 6 bases of the junction left unmatched. Produced via immunoSEQ multiplex PCR; TCRdb's table is partial and in-frame only. The data contain about 12,000 clones, around four fifths of them seen just once; the ten biggest clones take up roughly 12%. The study's findings and limits: Each assay used a separate piece of the same tissue. Higher tumor T cell infiltration than in uninvolved lung was supported by TCRbeta sequencing.

The sequence was obtained from a human donor with non-small cell lung cancer. Input material: uninvolved lung tissue not adjacent to the tumor. The gene calls are TRBV5-1 and TRBJ1-2; 7 bases are a match to TRBD1. The chain's CDR3 is CASSLEAGQIYGYTF. For the CDR3, the DNA is TGCGCCAGCAGCTTGGAGGCGGGACAGATCTATGGCTACACCTTC. Based on the CDR3 plus reference TRBV5-1 and TRBJ1-2, the full variable domain is KAGVTQTPRYLIKTRGQQVTLSCSPISGHRSVSWYQQTPGQGLQFLFEYFSETQRNKGNFPGRFSGRQFSNSRSEMNVSTLELGDSALYLCASSLEAGQIYGYTFGSGTRLTVV.